This TCR beta chain stems from a study of T-cell memory formation after mild COVID-19. Study-level results: Several responding clones turned up in pre-infection memory, indicating that cross-reactive memory may have taken part.

TCRdb independently ran MiXCR on the 5' RACE reads; one entry per CDR3 protein. The sample lists under 300,000 distinct CDR3 sequences; around 17% were seen once. This clonotype was picked up a small number of times. Its antigen is currently unknown. The origin of this receptor is a young man who had mild COVID-19 (a few samples of this study predate the infection). Cell type and time point are not known. Sequencing used PBMCs or a T cell subset sorted from them (not recorded which).

The CDR3 nucleotides are TGTGCCAGCAGCTTACATTCCAGCGGAAACTACAATGAGCAGTTCTTC. This gives the protein CASSLHSSGNYNEQFF. The V call is TRBV11-1, the J call TRBJ2-1, with a tentative D call TRBD2 (5 bases). Trimming took off 2 bases at V and 3 bases at J, with 14 bases between the two ends. The CDR3 consists of 16 residues. Germline CDR1 and CDR2: SGHAT and FQDESV (reference sequence).